This TCR beta chain appears in the sequencing data of a study of CD8 T cells in ankylosing spondylitis. Study-level results: A TCR beta motif of 8 or 9 highly homologous variants appeared characteristic of ankylosing spondylitis blood.

In TCRdb, the 5' RACE reads were re-called with MiXCR into one record per CDR3 protein. Of under 850,000 distinct CDR3 sequences listed, 19% are singletons. A note on this clonotype: What it binds is unknown.

Germline V gene lookup returns CDR1 MNHEY and CDR2 SVGAGI. The V end was cut by 6 bases, the J end by 1 base, with 9 bases between. The CDR3 has 13 amino acids. Sequences were obtained from blood, either unsorted or a sorted T cell fraction (not recorded which). The gene calls are TRBV6-5 and TRBJ1-2, with D possibly TRBD1 on 6 matching bases. The TCR comes from a male donor with ankylosing spondylitis. In nucleotides, the CDR3 is TGTGCCAGCAGCGACAGGAGTAACTATGGCTACACCTTC. It codes for CASSDRSNYGYTF.